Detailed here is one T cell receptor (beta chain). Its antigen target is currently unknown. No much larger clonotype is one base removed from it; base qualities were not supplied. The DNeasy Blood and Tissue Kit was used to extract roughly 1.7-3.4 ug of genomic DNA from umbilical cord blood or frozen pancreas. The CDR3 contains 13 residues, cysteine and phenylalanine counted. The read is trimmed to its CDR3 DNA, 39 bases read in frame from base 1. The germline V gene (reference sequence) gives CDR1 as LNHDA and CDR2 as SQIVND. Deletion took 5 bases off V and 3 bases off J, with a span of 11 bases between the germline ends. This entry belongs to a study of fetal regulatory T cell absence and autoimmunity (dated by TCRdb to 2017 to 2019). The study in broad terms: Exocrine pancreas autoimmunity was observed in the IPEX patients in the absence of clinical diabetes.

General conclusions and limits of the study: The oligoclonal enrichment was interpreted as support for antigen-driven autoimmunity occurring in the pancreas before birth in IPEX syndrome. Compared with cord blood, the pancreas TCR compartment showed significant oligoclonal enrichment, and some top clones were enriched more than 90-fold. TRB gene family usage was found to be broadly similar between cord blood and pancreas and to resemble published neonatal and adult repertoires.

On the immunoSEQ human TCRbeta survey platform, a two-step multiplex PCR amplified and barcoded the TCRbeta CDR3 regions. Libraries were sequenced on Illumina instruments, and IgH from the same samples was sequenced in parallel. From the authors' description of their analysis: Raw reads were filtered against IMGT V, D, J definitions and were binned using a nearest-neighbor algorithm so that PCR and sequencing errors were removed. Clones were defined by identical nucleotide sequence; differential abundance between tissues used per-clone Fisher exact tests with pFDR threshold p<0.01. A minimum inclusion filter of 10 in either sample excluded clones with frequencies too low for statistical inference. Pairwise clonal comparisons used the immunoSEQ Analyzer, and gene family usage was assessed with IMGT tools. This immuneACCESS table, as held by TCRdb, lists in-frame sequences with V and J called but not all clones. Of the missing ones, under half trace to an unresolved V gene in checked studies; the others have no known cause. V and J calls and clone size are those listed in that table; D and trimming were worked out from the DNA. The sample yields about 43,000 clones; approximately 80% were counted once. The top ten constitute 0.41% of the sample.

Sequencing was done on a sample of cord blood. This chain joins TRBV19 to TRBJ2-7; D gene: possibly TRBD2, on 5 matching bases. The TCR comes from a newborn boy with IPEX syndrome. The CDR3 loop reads CASSPSRGYEQYF. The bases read TGTGCCAGTAGTCCTTCCCGGGGCTACGAGCAGTACTTC.